This T cell receptor beta chain was profiled in a study of T cell responses to AZD1222 COVID-19 vaccine. Looking at the study overall: Second-dose groups at about 4 or about 12 weeks were pooled. General study points: The reported proportion of spike-specific TCRs targeting unmutated variant regions was nearly half. Donors were largely white British and mainly female; clonal diversity was possibly underestimated. CD4 TCRs associated with vaccination spanned spike, dominating at 160-218 and 743-854.

Profiled with immunoSEQ multiplex PCR; TCRdb holds only in-frame clones, not every one. Among more than 150,000 clones listed, under 95% were seen once. Comment on this clone: What it binds is unknown.

Germline V gene sequence: CDR1 MNHEY, CDR2 SVGAGI. V lost 6 bases and J 0 bases, leaving 11 bases between the germline ends. This CDR3 comprises 14 residues. This sample comprised peripheral blood, obtained on day 0 of AZD1222 vaccination. The sequence came from an adult in good health. V is TRBV6-5 and J is TRBJ1-1; no definite D call. The DNA of the CDR3 is TGTGCCAGCAGACAACGGAGACTGAACACTGAAGCTTTCTTT. It yields the protein CASRQRRLNTEAFF.